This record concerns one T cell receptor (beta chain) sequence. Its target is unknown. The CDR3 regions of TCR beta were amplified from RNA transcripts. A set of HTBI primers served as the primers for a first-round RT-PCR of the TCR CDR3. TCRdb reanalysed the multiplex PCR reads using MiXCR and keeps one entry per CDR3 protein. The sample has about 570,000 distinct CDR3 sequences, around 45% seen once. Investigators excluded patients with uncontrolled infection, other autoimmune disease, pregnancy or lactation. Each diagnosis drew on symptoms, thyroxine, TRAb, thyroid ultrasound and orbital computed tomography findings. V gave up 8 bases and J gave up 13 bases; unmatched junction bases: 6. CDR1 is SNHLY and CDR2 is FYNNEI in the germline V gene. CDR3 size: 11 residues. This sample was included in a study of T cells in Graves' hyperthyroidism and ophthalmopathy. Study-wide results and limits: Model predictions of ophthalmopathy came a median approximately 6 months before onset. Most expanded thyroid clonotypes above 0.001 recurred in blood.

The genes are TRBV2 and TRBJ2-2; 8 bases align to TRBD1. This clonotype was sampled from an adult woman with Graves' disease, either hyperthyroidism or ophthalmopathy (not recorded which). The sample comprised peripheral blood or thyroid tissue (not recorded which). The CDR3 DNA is TGTGCCAGCCAACAGGGGGGCTTGCTGTTTTTT. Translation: CASQQGGLLFF.